The sequence of this T cell receptor beta chain was determined in a study of T cells in Graves' hyperthyroidism and ophthalmopathy (dated by TCRdb to between 2018 and 2021). Turning to the overall study: TCR V-J signatures able to tell the groups apart were searched for in a discovery cohort of 90 to 100 patients, of whom 43 had Graves' ophthalmopathy and more than 55 had stable Graves' hyperthyroidism. Thyroid tissue and blood T-cell repertoires from more than 5 Graves' hyperthyroidism patients were also compared in the study. The 85 to 100 discovery patients were divided at random into training and test sets in a 7:3 ratio. After blood sampling, hyperthyroidism patients were treated with methimazole at a starting dose of 30 mg daily, and ophthalmopathy patients were treated with high-dose intravenous methylprednisolone. Whether ophthalmopathy could be predicted prospectively was tested in an independent validation cohort made up of fewer than 20 hyperthyroidism patients plus 17 patients who later progressed to ophthalmopathy. The paper describes TCR Vbeta CDR3 sequencing of about 140 peripheral blood samples, made up of about 41 ophthalmopathy patients, around 73 hyperthyroidism patients and 17 progressor patients. Study-wide findings and limitations: No statistical method was used to set the sample size in advance, and investigators knew the group allocation. A 13 V-J signature model separated ophthalmopathy from stable hyperthyroidism, with around 91% sensitivity and roughly 82% specificity in cross-validation and 80%/75% in testing. Most expanded thyroid clonotypes (frequency above 0.001) were also detected in blood, a finding suggesting that blood repertoires may reflect thyroid immune responses. In validation, progression to ophthalmopathy was predicted by the model with roughly 69% sensitivity and nearly 75% specificity, a median of approximately 6.5 months before onset.

TCR beta CDR3 regions were amplified from RNA transcripts. A first-round RT-PCR of the TCR CDR3 used the HTBI primer set with the Qiagen OneStep RT-PCR kit. Libraries were constructed in a second round of multiplex PCR, after which size selection and purification were performed. Paired-end sequencing of the libraries was performed with 100 bp reads on an Illumina HiSeq2000. In the authors' own workflow: SOAPnuke was used to process the raw data, with reads discarded if the reads contained adapters or uncalled bases, had a mean Phred below 15, or lacked an exact constant-primer or identifier match. COPE v1.2.5 was used to merge high-quality paired reads, and clonotypes were defined as unique nucleotide sequences. MiTCR v1.1 was used to align the clonotypes against IMGT TRBV, TRBD and TRBJ reference segments. Only V-J combinations with frequency above 0.0001, covering about 99% of repertoires, were analysed. A TCS score was defined as the ratio of F50 (clonal expansion) to E x V (chaos), with BLOSUM62-based TCRdist applied between CDR3 peptides within each V-J. Welch's t-statistics and random forest reduced 500 to 650 V-J features to 13, which were used in a naive Bayes classifier (R e1071). Thyroid-blood repertoire similarity was quantified with the Morisita-Horn index. TCRdb's own reprocessing of the public reads used fastp at Q25 and MiXCR and kept productive beta chains. Identical CDR3 proteins give one entry, which carries the most common genes and DNA. Here the V and J calls rest on TCRdb's processing, not on the authors' analysis. Counted in this sample were 500,000 to 600,000 distinct CDR3 sequences; roughly 46% of them appeared once. The ten largest clones take up roughly 8.2% of the sample.

Graves' hyperthyroidism was defined as stable when no progression to ophthalmopathy occurred over 18 months of follow-up. Hyperthyroidism patients were newly diagnosed, with disease duration under 2 months, and aged 18 to 65 years. Exclusion was applied to patients with uncontrolled infections, other autoimmune diseases, pregnancy or lactation. Clinical symptoms, serum thyroxine and TRAb, thyroid ultrasound, and orbital computed tomography formed the basis for the diagnoses. Total RNA was extracted with Trizol reagent, and quality was checked on an Agilent 2100 Bioanalyzer. The trim is 8 bases for V and 4 bases for J, with a gap of 12 bases between the germline ends. CDR1 and CDR2, looked up from the germline V gene, are MNHEY and SVGAGI. The CDR3 holds 14 amino acids from the cysteine to the phenylalanine. Of all the DNA, just the CDR3 is kept, 42 bases in frame from base 1. This clonotype showed up many times. Its antigen specificity is not known. Qualities for individual bases were not recorded, and no much larger clone is one base off.

Sequences were obtained from peripheral blood or thyroid tissue (not recorded which). Rearrangement joined TRBV6-5 to TRBJ2-6, with no reliable assignment of the D segment. The clonotype originates from a woman under 30 with Graves' hyperthyroidism. The nucleotides read TGTGCCAGCGCTATATCTATCGGGGCCAACGTCCTGACTTTC. It encodes CASAISIGANVLTF.